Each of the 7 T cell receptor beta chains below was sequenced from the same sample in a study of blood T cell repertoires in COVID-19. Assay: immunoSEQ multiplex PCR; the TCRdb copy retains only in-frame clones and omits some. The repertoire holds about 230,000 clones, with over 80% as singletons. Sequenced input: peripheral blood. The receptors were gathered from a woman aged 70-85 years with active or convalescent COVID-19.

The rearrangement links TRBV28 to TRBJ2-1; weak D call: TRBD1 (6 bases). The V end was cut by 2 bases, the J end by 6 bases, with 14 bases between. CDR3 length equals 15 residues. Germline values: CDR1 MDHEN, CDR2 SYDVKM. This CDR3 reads CASSLPPGHGNEQFF. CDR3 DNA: TGTGCCAGCAGTTTACCACCGGGACACGGCAATGAGCAGTTCTTC.

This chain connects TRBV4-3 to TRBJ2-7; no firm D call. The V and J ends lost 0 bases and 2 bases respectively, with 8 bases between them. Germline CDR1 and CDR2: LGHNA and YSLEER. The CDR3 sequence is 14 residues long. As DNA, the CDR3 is TGCGCCAGCAGCCAAGATCCGGGTACCTACGAGCAGTACTTC. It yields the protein CASSQDPGTYEQYF.

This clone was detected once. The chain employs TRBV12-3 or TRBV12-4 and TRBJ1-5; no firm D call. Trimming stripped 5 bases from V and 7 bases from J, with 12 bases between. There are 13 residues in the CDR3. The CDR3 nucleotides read TGTGCCAGCAGTAACGTCGGGGAACAGCCCCAGCATTTT. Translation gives CASSNVGEQPQHF.

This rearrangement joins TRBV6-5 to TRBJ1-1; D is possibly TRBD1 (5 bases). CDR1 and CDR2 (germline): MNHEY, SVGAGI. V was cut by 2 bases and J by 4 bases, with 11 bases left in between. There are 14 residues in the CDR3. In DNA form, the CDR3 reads TGTGCCAGCAGTTACCCCGGGGGGGGCACTGAAGCTTTCTTT. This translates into CASSYPGGGTEAFF.

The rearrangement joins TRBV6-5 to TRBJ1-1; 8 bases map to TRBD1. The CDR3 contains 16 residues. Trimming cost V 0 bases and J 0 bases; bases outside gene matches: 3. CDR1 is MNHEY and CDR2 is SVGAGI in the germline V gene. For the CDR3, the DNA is TGTGCCAGCAGTTACTCCGGACAGGGCATGAACACTGAAGCTTTCTTT. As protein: CASSYSGQGMNTEAFF.

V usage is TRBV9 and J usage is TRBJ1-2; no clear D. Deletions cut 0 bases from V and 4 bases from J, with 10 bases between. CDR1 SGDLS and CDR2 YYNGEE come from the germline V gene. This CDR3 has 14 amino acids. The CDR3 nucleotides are TGTGCCAGCAGCGTAGCGGAGGGCGGCTATGGCTACACCTTC. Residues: CASSVAEGGYGYTF.

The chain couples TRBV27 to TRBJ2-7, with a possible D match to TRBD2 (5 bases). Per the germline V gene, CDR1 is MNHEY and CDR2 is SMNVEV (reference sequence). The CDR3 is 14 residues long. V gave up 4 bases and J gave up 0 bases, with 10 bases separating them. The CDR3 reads CASSSTGNSYEQYF. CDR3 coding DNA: TGTGCCAGCAGTTCAACCGGGAACTCCTACGAGCAGTACTTC.